This entry lists 11 T cell receptor beta chains sequenced from one sample in a study of T cells after yellow fever vaccination. TCRdb re-called the 5' RACE reads through MiXCR, storing one row per CDR3 protein. The table lists approximately 330,000 distinct CDR3 sequences, around 13% of them singletons. This material consisted of CD4+ T cells sorted from PBMCs, taken 15 days after the yellow fever booster vaccination. The receptors derive from a man aged 18 to 29 who received the YFV17D yellow fever vaccine.

J is TRBJ2-5 and V is TRBV20-1; 8 bases are shared with TRBD2. The CDR3 is made up of 15 amino acids. V was clipped by 5 bases and J by 0 bases; unmatched bases: 8. The V gene's germline CDR1 is DFQATT and CDR2 SNEGSKA (reference sequence). The CDR3 loop is CSAPSERGNQETQYF. Written as DNA, the CDR3 is TGCAGTGCTCCGTCTGAGCGGGGGAACCAAGAGACCCAGTACTTC.

The rearrangement links TRBV9 to TRBJ1-3; no definite D call. The germline V gene has CDR1 SGDLS and CDR2 YYNGEE. This CDR3 spans 15 amino acids. With 1 base removed from V and 2 bases from J, the gap between germline ends came to 10 bases. CDR3 sequence (DNA): TGTGCCAGCAGCGTAAGGGAAGTTCCTGGAAACACCATATATTTT. Protein product: CASSVREVPGNTIYF.

The V and J genes are TRBV6-5 and TRBJ2-3; TRBD2 matches 15 bases. CDR3 length: 16 amino acids. V shed 5 bases, J shed 2 bases, and the junction held 2 bases outside the gene matches. CDR1 and CDR2 (germline): MNHEY, SVGAGI. CDR3 region: CASSRTSGGATDTQYF. CDR3 nucleotides: TGTGCCAGCAGTCGGACTAGCGGGGGGGCCACAGATACGCAGTATTTT.

The chain couples TRBV4-2 to TRBJ2-2, with TRBD2 matching 8 bases. Trimming took 1 base from V and 5 from J; bases not matched to a gene: 6. This CDR3 has 16 residues. Germline values: CDR1 LGHNA, CDR2 YNFKEQ. The CDR3 region is CASSQAGGGMTGELFF. Here the CDR3 DNA reads TGTGCCAGCAGCCAAGCGGGCGGGGGGATGACCGGGGAGCTGTTTTTT.

This clonotype was counted a few times. For the CDR3, the DNA is TGTGCCAGCAGCCGGGACAGGGGGCGCACCGGGGAGCTGTTTTTT. Translated: CASSRDRGRTGELFF. The genes are TRBV7-2 and TRBJ2-2; 12 bases align to TRBD1. The CDR3 runs 15 residues. Unmatched junction bases numbered 2, after V lost 5 bases and J lost 4 bases. CDR1 SGHTA and CDR2 FQGNSA come from the germline V gene.

A note on this clonotype: Possible read error: a much larger clone is one base away. The chain uses TRBV7-9 and TRBJ1-5; D is uncertain. The CDR3 covers 14 residues. CDR1 is SEHNR and CDR2 is FQNEAQ in the germline V gene (reference sequence). The DNA of the CDR3 is TGTGCCAGCAGCCCGTCGGGGTTCGATCAGCCCGAGCATTTT. Translation gives CASSPSGFDQPEHF.

This clonotype has more than one count but fewer than ten. This sequence joins TRBV29-1 and TRBJ2-3; 11 nucleotides align to TRBD2. CDR1 SQVTM and CDR2 ANQGSEA come from the germline V gene. There are 13 residues in the CDR3. Unmatched junction bases numbered 5, after V lost 8 bases and J lost 4 bases. The CDR3 loop reads CSIKLAGADTQYF. DNA of the CDR3: TGCAGCATTAAACTAGCGGGGGCAGATACGCAGTATTTT.

This chain joins TRBV10-3 and TRBJ1-5; 7 nucleotides match TRBD1. CDR1 and CDR2 from the germline V gene are ENHRY and SYGVKD. The CDR3 sequence is 14 residues long. Trimming took 4 bases from V and 1 from J; bases not matched to a gene: 1. CDR3 amino acids: CAISAQGSNQPQHF. Written as DNA, the CDR3 is TGTGCCATCAGTGCACAGGGGAGCAATCAGCCCCAGCATTTT.

This clonotype was observed many times. The J gene is TRBJ2-6, the V gene TRBV7-6, with TRBD1 matching over 7 bases. V shed 4 bases, J shed 0 bases, and the junction held 3 bases outside the gene matches. Per germline, CDR1 SGHVS and CDR2 FNYEAQ. The CDR3 runs to 16 residues. CDR3 nucleotides: TGTGCCAGCAGCTCGGGGACAGTCTCTGGGGCCAACGTCCTGACTTTC. Its translation is CASSSGTVSGANVLTF.

Turning to this clonotype: The junction departs from the called germline gene at one end, perhaps through a read error. The CDR3 here is CASTLGGSNTGELFF. Here the CDR3 DNA reads TGTGCCAGCACTTTAGGGGGTTCGAACACCGGGGAGCTGTTTTTT. The rearrangement joins TRBV28 to TRBJ2-2; maybe TRBD1 (6 bases). Germline assignment: CDR1 MDHEN and CDR2 SYDVKM. The CDR3 runs to 15 residues.

This clonotype was detected only a few times. J is TRBJ1-5 and V is TRBV19; 8 bases map to TRBD1. The CDR3 contains 14 residues. In germline, CDR1 is LNHDA, CDR2 SQIVND (reference sequence). With 10 bases clipped from V and 4 bases from J, the junction kept 9 bases outside the gene matches. The CDR3 sequence: CATTGDRPNQPQHF. CDR3 DNA: TGTGCCACCACTGGGGACAGGCCGAATCAGCCCCAGCATTTT.